These 11 T cell receptor beta chains originate from one sample sequenced in a study of OX40 agonist ivuxolimab in advanced cancers. Method: immunoSEQ multiplex PCR; TCRdb's copy keeps in-frame clones and lacks some. Here the sample spans about 100,000 clones, around 90% being singletons. The source material was CD4+ or CD8+ T cells sorted from blood, sampled in a trial of the OX40 agonist ivuxolimab. These receptors were obtained from an adult with an advanced solid tumor such as melanoma, head and neck, liver or kidney cancer.

This rearrangement joins TRBV6-1 to TRBJ1-1; TRBD1 is a possible D gene (6 bases). The germline V gene has CDR1 MNHNS and CDR2 SASEGT. The CDR3 covers 16 residues. Between the trimmed V and J ends, which lost 2 bases and 1 base, there was a span of 14 bases. The CDR3 DNA reads TGTGCCAGCAGTGAACGGGGGGCGTCTACGAACACTGAAGCTTTCTTT. Its translation: CASSERGASTNTEAFF.

The rearrangement joins TRBV7-9 to TRBJ2-3, with TRBD2 identical over 7 bases. The germline CDR1 and CDR2 sequences are SEHNR and FQNEAQ (reference sequence). CDR3 length: 16 residues. With 0 bases clipped from V and 2 bases from J, the junction kept 5 bases outside the gene matches. Here the CDR3 reads CASSLASGTNTDTQYF. DNA for the CDR3: TGTGCCAGCAGCTTAGCTTCCGGGACTAACACAGATACGCAGTATTTT.

The rearrangement uses TRBV2 and TRBJ1-5; no clear D. The CDR3 has 14 amino acids. The V gene lost 5 bases and the J gene lost 0 bases, with 8 bases spanning the gap. Germline V gene lookup returns CDR1 SNHLY and CDR2 FYNNEI. CDR3 sequence: CASSRRDSNQPQHF. The CDR3 DNA sequence: TGTGCCAGCAGTAGACGGGATAGCAATCAGCCCCAGCATTTT. Full variable domain (rest looked up from reference TRBV2 and TRBJ1-5): EPEVTQTPSHQVTQMGQEVILRCVPISNHLYFYWYRQILGQKVEFLVSFYNNEISEKSEIFDDQFSVERPDGSNFTLKIRSTKLEDSAMYFCASSRRDSNQPQHFGDGTRLSIL.

The chain uses TRBV7-2 and TRBJ2-3; 12 nucleotides agree with TRBD2. The CDR3 sequence is 16 residues long. Trimming at V came to 0 bases and at J to 3 bases, leaving 1 base not matched to a gene. Germline V gene data show CDR1 as SGHTA and CDR2 as FQGNSA. The chain's CDR3 is CASSLALAGGTDTQYF. The CDR3 nucleotides are TGTGCCAGCAGCTTAGCTCTAGCGGGAGGGACAGATACGCAGTATTTT.

The chain recombines TRBV6-6 with TRBJ1-2, with D uncertain. This CDR3 spans 14 amino acids. CDR1 is MNHNY and CDR2 is SVGAGI in the germline V gene (reference sequence). V was pared by 8 bases and J by 4 bases, with 17 bases between. The CDR3 bases are TGTGCCAGCTCAACCTTCTTGATCTTCTATGGCTACACCTTC. Amino acids: CASSTFLIFYGYTF.

This clone has a single count. The chain recombines TRBV10-1 with TRBJ2-7; 10 bases are a match to TRBD2. The CDR3 extends over 13 amino acids. V was pared by 10 bases and J by 1 base, with 4 bases of the junction left unmatched. Germline V gene sequence: CDR1 WNHNN, CDR2 SYGVQD (reference sequence). This CDR3 reads CAIRTSGSYEQYF. DNA for the CDR3: TGCGCCATCAGGACTAGCGGATCCTACGAGCAGTACTTC.

The CDR3 DNA reads as TGTGCCAGCAGCACCCGCAGGGGGAAGCAAGAGACCCAGTACTTC. The encoded protein is CASSTRRGKQETQYF. The chain recombines TRBV7-8 with TRBJ2-5; 7 bases agree with TRBD1. V shed 5 bases and J 2 bases; nucleotides not matched to a gene: 8. This CDR3 spans 15 amino acids. Germline loops: CDR1 SGHVS, CDR2 FQNEAQ. Full variable domain (outside the CDR3, taken from reference TRBV7-8 and TRBJ2-5): GAGVSQSPRYKVAKRGQDVALRCDPISGHVSLFWYQQALGQGPEFLTYFQNEAQLDKSGLPSDRFFAERPEGSVSTLKIQRTQQEDSAVYLCASSTRRGKQETQYFGPGTRLLVL.

The chain has TRBV5-4 and TRBJ1-1; a weak D match, TRBD1 (6 bases). Deletions cut 5 bases from V and 5 bases from J, with 10 bases between. Germline V lookup: CDR1 SGHNT, CDR2 YYREEE (reference sequence). CDR3 length: 12 residues. CDR3 coding DNA: TGTGCCAGCAGTCCACAGGGAACTGAAGCTTTCTTT. Amino acid sequence: CASSPQGTEAFF.

The chain couples TRBV7-2 to TRBJ2-1; D is unresolved. Germline values: CDR1 SGHTA, CDR2 FQGNSA. Trimming pared 2 bases from V and 6 bases from J, leaving 8 bases between. CDR3 size: 13 residues. The chain's CDR3 is CASSLQRRNEQFF. The CDR3 DNA reads as TGTGCCAGCAGCTTACAGCGTCGCAATGAGCAGTTCTTC.

Turning to this clone: At the DNA level, this CDR3 is encoded by other sequences in the same sample as well. This chain joins TRBV5-1 and TRBJ1-5; a weak D match, TRBD1 (5 bases). The CDR3 extends over 15 amino acids. The V gene's germline CDR1 is SGHRS and CDR2 YFSETQ. Trimming left V 1 base short and J 4 bases short, with 12 bases between. The CDR3 region is CASSLTGEGNQPQHF. CDR3 nucleotide sequence: TGCGCCAGCAGCTTGACAGGAGAAGGTAATCAGCCCCAGCATTTT.

V gene TRBV5-4 combines with J gene TRBJ2-3; no firm D call. V was pared by 0 bases and J by 4 bases, with 6 bases between. The CDR3 has 13 residues. The V gene's germline CDR1 is SGHNT and CDR2 YYREEE (reference sequence). In nucleotides, the CDR3 is TGTGCCAGCAGCTTGGTTTCGGCAGATACGCAGTATTTT. The encoded protein is CASSLVSADTQYF.